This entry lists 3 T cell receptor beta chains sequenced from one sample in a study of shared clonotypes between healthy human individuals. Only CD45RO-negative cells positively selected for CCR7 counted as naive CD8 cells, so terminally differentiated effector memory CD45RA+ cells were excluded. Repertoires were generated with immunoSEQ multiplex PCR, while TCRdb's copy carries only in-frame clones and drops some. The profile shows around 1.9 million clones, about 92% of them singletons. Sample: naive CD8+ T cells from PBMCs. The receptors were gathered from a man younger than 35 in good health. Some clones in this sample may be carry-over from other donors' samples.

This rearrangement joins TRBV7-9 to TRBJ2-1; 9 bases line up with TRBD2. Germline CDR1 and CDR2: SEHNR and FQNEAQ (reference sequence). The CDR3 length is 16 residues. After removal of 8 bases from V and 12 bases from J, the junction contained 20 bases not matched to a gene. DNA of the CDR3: TGTGCCAGCTGGACCCCTGAAGTGGATAGCGGGAGACCGCAGTTCTTC. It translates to CASWTPEVDSGRPQFF. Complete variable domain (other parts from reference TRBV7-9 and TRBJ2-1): DTGVSQNPRHKITKRGQNVTFRCDPISEHNRLYWYRQTLGQGPEFLTYFQNEAQLEKSRLLSDRFSAERPKGSFSTLEIQRTEQGDSAMYLCASWTPEVDSGRPQFFGPGTRLTVL.

CDR3 coding DNA: TGTGCCAGCAGCGAGACAGGGGGCTCTACTGAAGCTTTCTTT. Its protein is CASSETGGSTEAFF. The V call is TRBV9, the J call TRBJ1-1; 10 bases line up with TRBD1. Looked up from germline, CDR1 is SGDLS and CDR2 is YYNGEE. V was clipped by 3 bases and J by 5 bases; unmatched bases: 4. The CDR3 extends over 14 amino acids.

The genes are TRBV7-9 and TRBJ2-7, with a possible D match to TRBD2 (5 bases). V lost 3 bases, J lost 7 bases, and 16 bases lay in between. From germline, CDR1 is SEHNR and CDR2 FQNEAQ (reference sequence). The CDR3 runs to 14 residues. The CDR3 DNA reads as TGTGCCAGCAGCTTCCCGCCGGGATCAGGAGAGCAGTACTTC. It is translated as CASSFPPGSGEQYF.